The present T cell receptor beta chain was sequenced within a study of T cells expressing NK-cell markers (dated by TCRdb to 2018 to 2020). Study-wide context: TCR beta-chain repertoires were profiled in sorted CD3+CD56+NKG2C+, CD3+CD56+NKG2C- and CD3+CD56-NKG2C+ T-cell subsets from about 8 donors. Among the eight sequenced donors, only one was HCMV-seronegative, while the other seven were HCMV-seropositive. The study sequenced eight donors, all healthy volunteers chosen at random: three men and five women. Libraries were sequenced as 2 x 150 bp reads on Illumina HiSeq 2000/2500, MiSeq or NextSeq.

Concerning this clonotype itself: There is no known antigen for this receptor.

Reads for this sample came from an Illumina HiSeq 2000. TCR beta cDNA libraries were made by 5'RACE template switching that added a universal primer site and unique molecular identifiers. Synthesis of cDNA was primed from the TCR beta constant segment and was followed by two consecutive PCR amplification steps. In the authors' own workflow: MIGEC was used to demultiplex reads and group the reads by UMI, and MiTCR was used to assemble and quantify clonotypes. Only TCR cDNA sequences supported by at least two reads were kept to exclude erroneous sequences. The tcR package was used for downstream repertoire analysis, with clonotypes matched between fractions based on CDR3 nucleotide sequence plus V segment. VDJmatch was used to annotate antigen specificity against VDJdb, with one amino acid substitution in CDR3 permitted. Reprocessed by TCRdb, the reads give a single entry per CDR3 protein sequence, without DNA. These V and J calls are TCRdb output, not the study's own analysis. The sample's table lists a count of around 470,000 distinct CDR3 sequences. The ten largest make up more than 1.4% of the sample.

HCMV serostatus was determined by detecting HCMV-specific IgG in serum with a commercial ELISA kit. Peripheral blood mononuclear cells were isolated from blood by Ficoll density gradient centrifugation. Results the study describes overall, beyond this receptor: Whether the expanded NKG2C-expressing T cell clones were specific for HCMV antigens remained unclear. For about 6 donors, the dominant CD3+CD56+NKG2C+ clonotypes were among the top 10 CD8+ clonotypes and accounted for roughly 1.0-8% of CD8+ T cells. Those dominant clonotypes were again the most abundant among CD3+CD56-NKG2C+ cells in a handful of donors, at roughly 28.3-65%.

The receptor was derived from a woman aged 45 to 65 in good health. Donor details come from another sample of the same person, matched by shared clones. Material: blood T cells: a sorted CD56 or NKG2C T cell subset, CD4+ or CD8+ T cells, or bulk PBMC T cells (not recorded which).

The CDR3 corresponds to CSARDVLGKETQYF. The chain was built from TRBV20-1 and TRBJ2-5. From the cysteine through the phenylalanine, the CDR3 covers 14 amino acids. DNA was not recorded. CDR1 and CDR2, per the germline V gene (reference sequence), are DFQATT and SNEGSKA.